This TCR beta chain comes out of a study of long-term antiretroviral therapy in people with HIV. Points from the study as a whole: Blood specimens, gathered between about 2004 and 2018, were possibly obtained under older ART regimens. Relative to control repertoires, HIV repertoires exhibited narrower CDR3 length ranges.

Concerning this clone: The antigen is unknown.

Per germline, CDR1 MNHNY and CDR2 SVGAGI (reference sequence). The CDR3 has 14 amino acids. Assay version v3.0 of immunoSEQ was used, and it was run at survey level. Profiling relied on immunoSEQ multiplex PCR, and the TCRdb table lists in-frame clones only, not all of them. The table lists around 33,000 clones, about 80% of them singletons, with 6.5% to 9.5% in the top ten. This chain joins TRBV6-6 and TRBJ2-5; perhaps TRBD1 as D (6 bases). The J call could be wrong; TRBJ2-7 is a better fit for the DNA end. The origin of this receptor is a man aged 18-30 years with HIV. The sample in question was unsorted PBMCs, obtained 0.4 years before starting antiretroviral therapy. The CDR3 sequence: CASRDWTDAYEQYF. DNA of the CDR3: TGTGCCAGCAGGGACTGGACAGATGCCTACGAGCAGTACTTC.